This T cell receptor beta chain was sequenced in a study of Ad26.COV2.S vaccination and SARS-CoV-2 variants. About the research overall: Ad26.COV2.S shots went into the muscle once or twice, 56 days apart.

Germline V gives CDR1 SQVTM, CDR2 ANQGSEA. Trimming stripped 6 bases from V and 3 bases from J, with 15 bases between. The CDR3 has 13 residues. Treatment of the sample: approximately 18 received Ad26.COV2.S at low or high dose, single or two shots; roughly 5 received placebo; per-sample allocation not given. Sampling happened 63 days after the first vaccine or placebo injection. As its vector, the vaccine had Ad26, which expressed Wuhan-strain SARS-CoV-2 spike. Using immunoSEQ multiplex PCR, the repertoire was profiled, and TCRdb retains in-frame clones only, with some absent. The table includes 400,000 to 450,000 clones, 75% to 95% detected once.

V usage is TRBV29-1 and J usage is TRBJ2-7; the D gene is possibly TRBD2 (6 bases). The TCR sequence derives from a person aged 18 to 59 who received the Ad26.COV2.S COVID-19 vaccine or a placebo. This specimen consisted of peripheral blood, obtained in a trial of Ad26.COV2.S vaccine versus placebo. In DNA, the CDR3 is TGCAGCGTACGGCTCGCTAGCGACTACGAGCAGTACTTC. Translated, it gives CSVRLASDYEQYF.